This T cell receptor beta chain was captured in a study of T cell responses to AZD1222 COVID-19 vaccine. The table came from immunoSEQ multiplex PCR; TCRdb's copy has only in-frame clones and leaves some out. This sample has approximately 190,000 clones, with roughly 92% found just once. The CDR3 spans 11 residues. V was shortened by 4 bases and J by 8 bases, with 8 bases between the two germline ends. Germline assignment: CDR1 SNHLY and CDR2 FYNNEI. The sequence was obtained from an adult who received the AZD1222 COVID-19 vaccine. Source: peripheral blood, taken 28 days after the second AZD1222 dose. The chain uses TRBV2 and TRBJ1-1; D call uncertain. The CDR3: CASSGSAEAFF. DNA for the CDR3: TGTGCCAGCAGTGGGAGCGCAGAAGCTTTCTTT.